The 21 T cell receptor beta chains below were found in one sample sequenced in a study of T cells expressing NK-cell markers. Using the 5' RACE reads, TCRdb records one entry per CDR3 protein without DNA. Its clone listing holds approximately 150,000 distinct CDR3 sequences. The sequenced material came from blood T cells: a sorted CD56 or NKG2C T cell subset, CD4+ or CD8+ T cells, or bulk PBMC T cells (not recorded which). The source of these receptors is a man aged 18 to 30 in good health.

The chain uses TRBV27 and TRBJ2-4; there is no DNA to check the TCRdb D call of TRBD1. This CDR3 spans 15 amino acids. In germline, CDR1 is MNHEY, CDR2 SMNVEV (reference sequence). The CDR3 here is CASSRWTLAKNIQYF.

The V and J genes are TRBV5-4 and TRBJ2-7; TCRdb's D gene call, TRBD1, goes unchecked for lack of DNA. This CDR3 has 18 residues. Germline CDR1 SGHNT, CDR2 YYREEE (reference sequence). CDR3 sequence: CASSLDVSRGDVDYEQYF.

The chain links TRBV24-1 to TRBJ2-6; with no DNA, the TCRdb D assignment of TRBD1 cannot be verified. The CDR3 is made up of 14 amino acids. CDR1 is KGHDR and CDR2 is SFDVKD in the germline V gene. CDR3 sequence: CATQQGPGANVLTF.

The J gene is TRBJ2-3, the V gene TRBV7-9; TCRdb gives TRBD1 as the D gene, but with no DNA this cannot be confirmed. CDR3 length equals 15 residues. Germline CDR1 SEHNR, CDR2 FQNEAQ (reference sequence). CDR3 amino acids: CASSPGTYNPDTQYF.

This rearrangement joins TRBV7-9 to TRBJ2-3; checking the TCRdb D call of TRBD1 is not possible without DNA. The germline gives CDR1 SEHNR, CDR2 FQNEAQ (reference sequence). The CDR3 sequence is 15 residues long. CDR3 loop: CASSFADRGPDTQYF.

The chain uses TRBV4-2 and TRBJ1-5; with no DNA, the TCRdb D assignment of TRBD1 cannot be verified. This CDR3 is 15 amino acids long. Germline V gene sequence: CDR1 LGHNA, CDR2 YNFKEQ. This chain's CDR3 is CASSPPGDPAEPQHF.

The chain couples TRBV7-2 to TRBJ2-4; lacking DNA, the TRBD1 call made by TCRdb goes unchecked. Germline assignment: CDR1 SGHTA and CDR2 FQGNSA. The CDR3 runs 17 residues. This CDR3 reads CASSPGGEGIAKNIQYF.

The rearrangement links TRBV25-1 to TRBJ2-1; TCRdb reports TRBD2, a call that lacks DNA to check it against. The germline V gene encodes CDR1 MGHDK and CDR2 SYGVNS. The CDR3 has 18 amino acids. Here the CDR3 reads CASSEGVLAGGLSYEQFF.

The chain couples TRBV20-1 to TRBJ2-7. This CDR3 spans 11 amino acids. In germline, CDR1 is DFQATT, CDR2 SNEGSKA (reference sequence). CDR3 protein: CSAVGVYEQYF.

This sequence joins TRBV11-2 and TRBJ1-6. The CDR3 is 15 amino acids. Germline V gene lookup returns CDR1 SGHAT and CDR2 FQNNGV. The CDR3 loop is CASSSPVGGLLPLHF.

This chain's CDR3 is CASGTQSSYNEQFF. The chain carries TRBV6-1 and TRBJ2-1; checking the TCRdb D call of TRBD1 is not possible without DNA. The CDR3 length is 14 residues. Per the germline V gene, CDR1 is MNHNS and CDR2 is SASEGT.

The rearrangement links TRBV4-3 to TRBJ2-2; TCRdb names TRBD1, which stays unverified in the absence of DNA. This CDR3 is 17 amino acids long. Germline V gene sequence: CDR1 LGHNA, CDR2 YSLEER. The CDR3 sequence is CASSQERQGANTGELFF.

The CDR3 loop is CSVTRTAYNEQFF. This chain uses TRBV29-1 with TRBJ2-1. Per the germline V gene, CDR1 is SQVTM and CDR2 is ANQGSEA. This CDR3 has 13 amino acids.

The rearrangement joins TRBV12-5 to TRBJ2-2; TCRdb's D gene call, TRBD2, goes unchecked for lack of DNA. Germline assignment: CDR1 LGHNT and CDR2 FRNRAP. This CDR3 contains 16 residues. The CDR3: CASGFAGGGIGGELFF.

The chain is built from TRBV7-8 and TRBJ2-7; TCRdb proposes TRBD2, but this gene call is untestable without DNA. Looked up from germline, CDR1 is SGHVS and CDR2 is FQNEAQ. The length of the CDR3 is 17 residues. CDR3 in amino acids: CASSPLSGQGGRDEQYF.

The rearrangement links TRBV21-1 to TRBJ2-7; without DNA, the TCRdb call of TRBD2 cannot be checked. TRBV21-1 is shown as a pseudogene. The CDR3 is 14 amino acids. CDR3 loop: CASSKGLADYEQYF.

The rearrangement uses TRBV4-2 and TRBJ2-2. The length of the CDR3 is 12 residues. The V gene's germline CDR1 is LGHNA and CDR2 YNFKEQ. CDR3 sequence: CASSHFTGELFF.

This chain connects TRBV19 to TRBJ1-1; TCRdb gives TRBD1 as the D gene, but with no DNA this cannot be confirmed. Germline-derived CDR1 and CDR2 are LNHDA and SQIVND (reference sequence). The CDR3 sequence is 13 residues long. This CDR3 is CASSWAGNTEAFF.

The chain links TRBV10-1 to TRBJ2-1; the TCRdb call, TRBD1, lacks DNA for checking. CDR1 is WNHNN and CDR2 is SYGVQD in the germline V gene (reference sequence). The CDR3 extends over 15 amino acids. CDR3 region: CASSEETGIYNEQFF.

The J gene is TRBJ2-7, the V gene TRBV3-1; there is no DNA to check the TCRdb D call of TRBD2. Germline values: CDR1 LGHDT, CDR2 YNNKEL (reference sequence). CDR3 length: 14 residues. CDR3 residues: CASSQEGLAQEQYF.

The V and J genes are TRBV30 and TRBJ2-1. Germline CDR1 GTSNPN, CDR2 SVGIG (reference sequence). There are 11 residues in the CDR3. The CDR3 loop reads CACTGDNEQFF.